This T cell receptor beta chain was sequenced in a study of cytomegalovirus exposure and HLA in healthy donors. Study context: Inside one of the first data releases sat some 85 million unique TCRs taken from HLA-typed donors.

Whole-study findings and limits: Cytomegalovirus status was reportedly diagnosed by the classifier with high sensitivity and specificity. The number of N-insertions in an Asian-associated ancestry cluster was reportedly below the 666-donor mean in a later analysis.

On this clone itself: Its antigen is not identified.

The study ran its PCR with 60 Vbeta and 13 Jbeta primers. Only in-frame clones appear in the TCRdb table, and some are missing; sequencing was by immunoSEQ multiplex PCR. The sample lists about 130,000 clones; roughly three quarters were seen once. The sequencing input was PBMCs. The clonotype originates from a man younger than 30 in good health and CMV-seronegative.

CDR3: CASSGLDRPSREGYTF. DNA of the CDR3: TGCGCCAGCAGCGGGCTGGACAGGCCTAGTAGAGAGGGCTACACCTTC. The chain recombines TRBV4-1 with TRBJ1-2; 7 nucleotides agree with TRBD1. This CDR3 is built from 16 residues. V lost 5 bases, J lost 8 bases, and 17 bases stayed unmatched. CDR1 is MGHRA, CDR2 YSYEKL, per germline.